Reported below is one T cell receptor beta chain. The antigen remains undetermined. The CDR3 length is 15 residues. V lost 3 bases, J lost 0 bases, and 9 bases lay in between. The data were obtained in a study of blood T cells in healthy people across ages. Study-level points and caveats: With age, beta diversity per million T cells declined roughly linearly, significantly by approximately 40. Diversity was higher, and naive CD4+ cells more numerous, in long-lived donors than in aged donors. Researchers judged that diversity estimates from one million T cells fell short of true values.

The second PCR ran about 6 to 11 cycles with a sample-barcoded 5' primer and J-beta primers. TCRdb recomputed calls from the 5' RACE reads with MiXCR, one row per CDR3 protein. The sample carries approximately 690,000 distinct CDR3 sequences, 58% recorded once. Input material: blood. This chain connects TRBV12-3 or TRBV12-4 to TRBJ1-3, with unresolved D. The sequence derives from a man aged 55 to 70 in good health. The CDR3 spells CASSFVGNSGNTIYF. CDR3 sequence (DNA): TGTGCCAGCAGTTTTGTAGGGAACTCTGGAAACACCATATATTTT.